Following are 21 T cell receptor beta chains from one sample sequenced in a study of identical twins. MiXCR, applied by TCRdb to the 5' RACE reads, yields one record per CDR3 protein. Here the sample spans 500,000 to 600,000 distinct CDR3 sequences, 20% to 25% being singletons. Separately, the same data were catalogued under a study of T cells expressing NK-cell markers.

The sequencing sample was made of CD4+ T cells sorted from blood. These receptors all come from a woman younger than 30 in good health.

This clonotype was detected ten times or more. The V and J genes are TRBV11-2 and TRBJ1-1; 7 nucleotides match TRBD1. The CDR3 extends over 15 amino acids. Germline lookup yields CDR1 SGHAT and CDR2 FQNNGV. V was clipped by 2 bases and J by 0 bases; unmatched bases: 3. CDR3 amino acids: CASSLKGQMNTEAFF. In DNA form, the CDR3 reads TGTGCCAGCAGCTTAAAGGGACAGATGAACACTGAAGCTTTCTTT.

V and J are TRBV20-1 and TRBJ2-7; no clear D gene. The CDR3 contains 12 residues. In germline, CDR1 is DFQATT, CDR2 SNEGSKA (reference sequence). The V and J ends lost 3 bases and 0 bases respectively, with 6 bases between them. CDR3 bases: TGCAGTGCTAGTGCGGACTCCTACGAGCAGTACTTC. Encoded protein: CSASADSYEQYF.

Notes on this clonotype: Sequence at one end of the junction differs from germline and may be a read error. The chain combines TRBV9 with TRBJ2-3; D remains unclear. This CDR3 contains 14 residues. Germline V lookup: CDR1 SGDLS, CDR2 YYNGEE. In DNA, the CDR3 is TGTGCCAGCAGCGTAGACAGTCGCCCAGAGACGCAGTATTTT. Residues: CASSVDSRPETQYF. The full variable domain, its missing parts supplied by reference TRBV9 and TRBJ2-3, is DSGVTQTPKHLITATGQRVTLRCSPRSGDLSVYWYQQSLDQGLQFLIQYYNGEERAKGNILERFSAQQFPDLHSELNLSSLELGDSALYFCASSVDSRPETQYFGPGTRLTVL.

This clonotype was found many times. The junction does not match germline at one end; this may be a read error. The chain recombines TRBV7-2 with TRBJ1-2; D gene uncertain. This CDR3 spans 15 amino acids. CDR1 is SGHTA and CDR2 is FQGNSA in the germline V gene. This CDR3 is CASSLAPGANYGYTF. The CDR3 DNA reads TGTGCCAGCAGCCTAGCACCGGGCGCTAACTATGGCTACACCTTC.

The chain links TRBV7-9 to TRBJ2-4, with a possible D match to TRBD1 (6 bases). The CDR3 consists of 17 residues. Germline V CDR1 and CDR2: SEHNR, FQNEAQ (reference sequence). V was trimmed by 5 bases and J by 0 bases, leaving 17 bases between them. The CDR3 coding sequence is TGTGCCAGCAGCCCCCGGGACAACCGTCTAGCCAAAAACATTCAGTACTTC. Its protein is CASSPRDNRLAKNIQYF.

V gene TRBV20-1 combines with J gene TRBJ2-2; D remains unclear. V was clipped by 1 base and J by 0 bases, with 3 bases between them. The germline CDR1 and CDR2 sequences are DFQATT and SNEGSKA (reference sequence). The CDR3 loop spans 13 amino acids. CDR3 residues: CSARASNTGELFF. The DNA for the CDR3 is TGCAGTGCTAGAGCTTCGAACACCGGGGAGCTGTTTTTT.

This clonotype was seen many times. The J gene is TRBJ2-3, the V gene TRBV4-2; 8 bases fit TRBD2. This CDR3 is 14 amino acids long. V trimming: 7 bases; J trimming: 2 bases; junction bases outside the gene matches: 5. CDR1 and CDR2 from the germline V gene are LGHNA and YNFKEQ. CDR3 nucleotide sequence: TGTGCCAGCATGACGGGGGGGAACACAGATACGCAGTATTTT. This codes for CASMTGGNTDTQYF.

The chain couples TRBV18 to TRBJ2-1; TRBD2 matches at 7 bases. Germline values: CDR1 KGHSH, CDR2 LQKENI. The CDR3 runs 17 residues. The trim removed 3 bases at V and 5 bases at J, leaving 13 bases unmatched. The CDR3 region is CASSPPAGVWGHNEQFF. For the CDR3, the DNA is TGTGCCAGCTCACCTCCCGCGGGAGTGTGGGGTCACAATGAGCAGTTCTTC.

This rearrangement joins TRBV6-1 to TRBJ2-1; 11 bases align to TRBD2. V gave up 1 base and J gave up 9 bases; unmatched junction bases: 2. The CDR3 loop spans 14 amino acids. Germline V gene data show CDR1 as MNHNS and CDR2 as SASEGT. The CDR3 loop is CASSEVAGGAEQFF. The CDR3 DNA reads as TGTGCCAGCAGTGAAGTAGCGGGAGGGGCTGAGCAGTTCTTC.

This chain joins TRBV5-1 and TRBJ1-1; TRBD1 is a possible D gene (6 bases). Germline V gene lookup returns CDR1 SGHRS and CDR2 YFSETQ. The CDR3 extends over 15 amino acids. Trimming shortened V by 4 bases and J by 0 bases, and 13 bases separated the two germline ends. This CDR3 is CASSVGGSVNTEAFF. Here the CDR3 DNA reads TGCGCCAGCAGCGTAGGGGGGTCCGTGAACACTGAAGCTTTCTTT.

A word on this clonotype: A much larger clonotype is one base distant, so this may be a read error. CDR3: CAISGRGGTSATSYNEQFF. The DNA for the CDR3 is TGTGCCATCAGTGGGAGGGGGGGGACTAGCGCCACCTCCTACAATGAGCAGTTCTTC. The chain recombines TRBV10-3 with TRBJ2-1; 10 bases fit TRBD2. This CDR3 contains 19 residues. Trimming cost V 4 bases and J 0 bases; bases outside gene matches: 12. The germline CDR1 and CDR2 sequences are ENHRY and SYGVKD.

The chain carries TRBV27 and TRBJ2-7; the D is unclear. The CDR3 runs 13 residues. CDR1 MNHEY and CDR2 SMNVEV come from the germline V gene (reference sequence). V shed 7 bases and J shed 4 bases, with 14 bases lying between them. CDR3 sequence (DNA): TGTGCCAGCAAGAAACAGAGAGGTTACGAGCAGTACTTC. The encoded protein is CASKKQRGYEQYF.

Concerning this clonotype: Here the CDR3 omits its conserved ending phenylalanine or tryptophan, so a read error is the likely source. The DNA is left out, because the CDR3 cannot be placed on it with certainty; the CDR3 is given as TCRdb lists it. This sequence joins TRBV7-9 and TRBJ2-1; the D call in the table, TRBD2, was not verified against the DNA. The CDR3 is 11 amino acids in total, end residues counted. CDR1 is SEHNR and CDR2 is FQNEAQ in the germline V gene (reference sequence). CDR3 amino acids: CASSFLAGGLV.

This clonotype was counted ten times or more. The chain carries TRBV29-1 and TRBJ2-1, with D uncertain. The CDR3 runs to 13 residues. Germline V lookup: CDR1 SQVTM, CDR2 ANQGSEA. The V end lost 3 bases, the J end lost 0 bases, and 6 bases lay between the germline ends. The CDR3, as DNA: TGCAGCGTTGAGGCTCACTCCTACAATGAGCAGTTCTTC. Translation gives CSVEAHSYNEQFF.

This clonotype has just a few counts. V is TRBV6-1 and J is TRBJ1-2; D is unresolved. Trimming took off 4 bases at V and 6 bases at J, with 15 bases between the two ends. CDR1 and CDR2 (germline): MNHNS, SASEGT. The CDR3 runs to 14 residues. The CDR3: CASSVGPLGNGYTF. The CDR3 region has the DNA TGTGCCAGCAGTGTGGGCCCCTTGGGCAATGGCTACACCTTC.

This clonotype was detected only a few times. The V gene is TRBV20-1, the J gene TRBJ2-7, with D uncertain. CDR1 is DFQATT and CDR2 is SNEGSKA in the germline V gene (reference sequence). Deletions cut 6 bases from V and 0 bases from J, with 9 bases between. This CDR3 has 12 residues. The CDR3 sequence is CSAPGPSYEQYF. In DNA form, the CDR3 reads TGCAGTGCCCCCGGCCCCTCCTACGAGCAGTACTTC.

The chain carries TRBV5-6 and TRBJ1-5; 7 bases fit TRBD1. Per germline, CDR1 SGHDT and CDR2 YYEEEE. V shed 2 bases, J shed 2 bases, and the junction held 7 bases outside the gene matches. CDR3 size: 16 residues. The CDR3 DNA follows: TGTGCCAGCAGCTTAAAACAGGGGTGGGGCAATCAGCCCCAGCATTTT. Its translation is CASSLKQGWGNQPQHF.

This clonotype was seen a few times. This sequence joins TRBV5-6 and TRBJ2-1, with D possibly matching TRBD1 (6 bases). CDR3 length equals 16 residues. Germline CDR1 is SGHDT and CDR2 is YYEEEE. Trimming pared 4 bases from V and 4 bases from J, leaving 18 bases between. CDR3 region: CASSHPVGGLYNEQFF. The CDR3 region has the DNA TGTGCCAGCAGCCATCCGGTAGGGGGTTTGTACAATGAGCAGTTCTTC.

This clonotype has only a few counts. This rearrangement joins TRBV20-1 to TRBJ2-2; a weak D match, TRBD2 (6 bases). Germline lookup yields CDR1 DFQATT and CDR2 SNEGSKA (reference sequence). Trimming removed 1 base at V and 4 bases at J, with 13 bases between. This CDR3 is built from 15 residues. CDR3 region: CSARVGGSFTGELFF. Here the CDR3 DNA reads TGCAGTGCTAGAGTCGGAGGGAGCTTCACCGGGGAGCTGTTTTTT.

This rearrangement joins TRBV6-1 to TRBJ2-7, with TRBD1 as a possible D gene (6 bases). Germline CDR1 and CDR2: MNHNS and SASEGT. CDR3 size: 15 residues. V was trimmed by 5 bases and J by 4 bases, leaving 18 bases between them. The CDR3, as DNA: TGTGCCAGCAGTCAGGGCCGGGACATTACTTACGAGCAGTACTTC. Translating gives CASSQGRDITYEQYF.

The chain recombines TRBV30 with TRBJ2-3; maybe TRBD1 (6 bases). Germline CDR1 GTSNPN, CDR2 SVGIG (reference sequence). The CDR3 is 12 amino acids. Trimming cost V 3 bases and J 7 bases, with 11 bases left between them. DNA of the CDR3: TGTGCCTGGAGCCTAGGGGGTTATACGCAGTATTTT. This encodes CAWSLGGYTQYF.